The T cell receptor (beta chain) under discussion was sequenced for a study of blood T cell repertoires in COVID-19. From germline, CDR1 is MNHEY and CDR2 SVGEGT. The CDR3 has 13 residues. Trimming removed 6 bases from V and 4 bases from J; junction bases left unmatched: 5. Profiled with immunoSEQ multiplex PCR; TCRdb holds only in-frame clones, not every one. The sample lists some 240,000 clones, about 78% occurring once. The sequence derives from a woman between 65 and 79 years old with acute or convalescent COVID-19. This chain uses TRBV6-2 or TRBV6-3 with TRBJ1-1; 7 bases are a match to TRBD1. The sample consisted of peripheral blood. The CDR3 is CASSDRAVTEAFF. CDR3 in DNA: TGTGCCAGCAGCGACAGGGCAGTCACTGAAGCTTTCTTT.